These 30 T cell receptor beta chains were all obtained from the same sample, sequenced in a study of blood T cell repertoires in COVID-19. This table comes from immunoSEQ multiplex PCR, and its TCRdb copy is limited to in-frame clones, with some not included. The sample yields around 290,000 clones, 88% seen once. The sequenced sample consisted of PBMCs or T cells enriched from blood (not recorded which). These receptors came from a woman aged 25 to 39 who had recovered from COVID-19.

The V call is TRBV28, the J call TRBJ2-1; 8 nucleotides match TRBD2. The CDR3 runs to 17 residues. Germline values: CDR1 MDHEN, CDR2 SYDVKM. After removal of 6 bases from V and 0 bases from J, the junction contained 10 bases not matched to a gene. CDR3: CASSWGPGGTSYNEQFF. In DNA, the CDR3 is TGTGCCAGCAGCTGGGGGCCGGGAGGGACCTCCTACAATGAGCAGTTCTTC.

The chain joins TRBV4-1 to TRBJ1-1; D call uncertain. This CDR3 spans 13 amino acids. Trimming pared 4 bases from V and 0 bases from J, leaving 6 bases between. From germline, CDR1 is MGHRA and CDR2 YSYEKL. CDR3 amino acids: CASSPYMNTEAFF. CDR3 bases: TGCGCCAGCAGCCCTTACATGAACACTGAAGCTTTCTTT.

The J gene is TRBJ2-2, the V gene TRBV5-1, with 7 bases lining up with TRBD2. The ends lost 2 bases at V and 6 bases at J; junction bases unmatched: 16. Germline CDR1 reads SGHRS; CDR2 reads YFSETQ. This CDR3 comprises 18 residues. The CDR3 bases are TGCGCCAGCAGCTTTCAGGGCAGGGAGGGCGTAATCCCCGGGGAGCTGTTTTTT. This translates into CASSFQGREGVIPGELFF. Together with reference TRBV5-1 and TRBJ2-2, the CDR3 gives the full variable domain: KAGVTQTPRYLIKTRGQQVTLSCSPISGHRSVSWYQQTPGQGLQFLFEYFSETQRNKGNFPGRFSGRQFSNSRSEMNVSTLELGDSALYLCASSFQGREGVIPGELFFGEGSRLTVL.

V and J are TRBV3-1 (or the pseudogene TRBV3-2) and TRBJ1-2, with D unresolved. With 1 base removed from V and 4 bases from J, the gap between germline ends came to 19 bases. Germline V gene sequence: CDR1 LGHDT, CDR2 YNNKEL (reference sequence). The CDR3 runs to 17 residues. Here the CDR3 DNA reads TGTGCCAGCAGCCAAGGCGGGCAACACCCTCGATTCTATGGCTACACCTTC. Amino acids: CASSQGGQHPRFYGYTF.

This clone was observed a few times. The chain carries TRBV29-1 and TRBJ1-1, with 9 bases fitting TRBD1. Germline CDR1 reads SQVTM; CDR2 reads ANQGSEA. V was clipped by 7 bases and J by 1 base; unmatched bases: 4. The CDR3 contains 13 residues. The CDR3 here is CSETDRGNTEAFF. The CDR3 DNA is TGCAGCGAAACGGACAGGGGGAACACTGAAGCTTTCTTT.

This chain joins TRBV7-2 and TRBJ2-7; TRBD2 agrees at 12 bases. Germline CDR1 SGHTA, CDR2 FQGNSA. With 1 base clipped from V and 3 bases from J, the junction kept 4 bases outside the gene matches. The CDR3 spans 16 residues. CDR3 residues: CASSLGLAGGLYEQYF. The CDR3 nucleotides are TGTGCCAGCAGCTTAGGCCTAGCGGGAGGGCTCTACGAGCAGTACTTC. Full variable domain (rest looked up from reference TRBV7-2 and TRBJ2-7): GAGVSQSPSNKVTEKGKDVELRCDPISGHTALYWYRQSLGQGLEFLIYFQGNSAPDKSGLPSDRFSAERTGGSVSTLTIQRTQQEDSAVYLCASSLGLAGGLYEQYFGPGTRLTVT.

This clone was observed a single time. The CDR3 here is CASSIEDRVNTEAFF. DNA for the CDR3: TGTGCCAGTAGTATAGAGGACAGGGTGAACACTGAAGCTTTCTTT. J is TRBJ1-1 and V is TRBV19; TRBD1 aligns across 8 bases. J gave up 0 bases and V 0 bases, and 0 bases lay outside the gene matches. The CDR3 totals 15 residues. Germline V CDR1 and CDR2: LNHDA, SQIVND (reference sequence).

CDR3: CASSLRTSGALNEQFF. The DNA of the CDR3 is TGTGCCAGCTCCCTTAGAACTAGCGGGGCCCTCAATGAGCAGTTCTTC. This sequence joins TRBV18 and TRBJ2-1; 10 nucleotides match TRBD2. Germline V gene data show CDR1 as KGHSH and CDR2 as LQKENI. This CDR3 is 16 amino acids long. With 6 bases clipped from V and 6 bases from J, the junction kept 11 bases outside the gene matches.

V and J are TRBV3-1 (or the pseudogene TRBV3-2) and TRBJ2-1; TRBD2 agrees at 13 bases. Trimming cost V 0 bases and J 9 bases; bases outside gene matches: 5. The CDR3 runs 16 residues. CDR1 is LGHDT and CDR2 is YNNKEL in the germline V gene (reference sequence). The CDR3 nucleotides read TGTGCCAGCAGCCAAGATAGTGGGACTAGCGGGACTGAGCAGTTCTTC. It translates to CASSQDSGTSGTEQFF.

The V gene is TRBV7-9, the J gene TRBJ2-7; D may be TRBD1 (6 bases). CDR1 is SEHNR, CDR2 FQNEAQ, per germline (reference sequence). The CDR3 contains 14 residues. V dropped 2 bases and J dropped 6 bases, with 14 bases sitting between them. This chain's CDR3 is CASSLSLGAGEQYF. For the CDR3, the DNA is TGTGCCAGCAGCTTAAGTCTGGGGGCGGGCGAGCAGTACTTC.

V and J are TRBV10-3 and TRBJ1-2; the match to TRBD1 covers 8 bases. The CDR3 spans 11 residues. V lost 10 bases, J lost 7 bases, and 5 bases stayed unmatched. Germline V gene sequence: CDR1 ENHRY, CDR2 SYGVKD. This CDR3 is CASRGQGGYTF. The CDR3 DNA follows: TGTGCCAGCAGAGGACAGGGTGGCTACACCTTC.

This clone came up a few times. This chain connects TRBV10-1 to TRBJ2-7; maybe TRBD2 (5 bases). Germline CDR1 and CDR2: WNHNN and SYGVQD (reference sequence). This CDR3 spans 16 amino acids. Between the trimmed V and J ends, which lost 3 bases and 2 bases, there was a span of 17 bases. The CDR3 region has the DNA TGCGCCAGCAGTGAACTCTCCCGAGCCGGGACCTACGAGCAGTACTTC. Amino acid sequence: CASSELSRAGTYEQYF.

V usage is TRBV6-5 and J usage is TRBJ2-2; TRBD2 agrees at 8 bases. The trim removed 2 bases at V and 1 base at J, leaving 0 bases unmatched. This CDR3 is 15 amino acids long. Germline CDR1 reads MNHEY; CDR2 reads SVGAGI. CDR3 sequence (DNA): TGTGCCAGCAGTTACGGGACTAGGAACACCGGGGAGCTGTTTTTT. It encodes CASSYGTRNTGELFF.

In this sample, this clone turned up once. CDR3 nucleotide sequence: TGTGCCAGCAGCTTAGTTAGCGGGGGGGTACCAGATACGCAGTATTTT. Protein product: CASSLVSGGVPDTQYF. J is TRBJ2-3 and V is TRBV7-2, with 11 nucleotides matching TRBD2. CDR3 length: 16 residues. Germline CDR1 and CDR2: SGHTA and FQGNSA. The V gene end was trimmed by 1 base and the J gene end by 4 bases; junction bases not matched to a gene: 4. Full variable domain (missing parts from reference TRBV7-2 and TRBJ2-3): GAGVSQSPSNKVTEKGKDVELRCDPISGHTALYWYRQSLGQGLEFLIYFQGNSAPDKSGLPSDRFSAERTGGSVSTLTIQRTQQEDSAVYLCASSLVSGGVPDTQYFGPGTRLTVL.

The J gene is TRBJ1-2, the V gene TRBV11-2, with TRBD1 matching 11 bases. Germline V gives CDR1 SGHAT, CDR2 FQNNGV. Losses at the gene ends were 4 bases for V and 3 bases for J; bases not matched to a gene: 13. The CDR3 sequence is 18 residues long. The CDR3 region has the DNA TGTGCCAGCAGCTCCTTTCGGGTTCGGGACAGGGGGGACTATGGCTACACCTTC. Amino acids: CASSSFRVRDRGDYGYTF.

The chain uses TRBV6-6 and TRBJ2-7; no definite D call. V lost 2 bases and J lost 2, with 7 bases in between. Germline V gives CDR1 MNHNY, CDR2 SVGAGI (reference sequence). The CDR3 contains 13 residues. CDR3 region: CASSYEETYEQYF. The DNA for the CDR3 is TGTGCCAGCAGTTACGAGGAGACCTACGAGCAGTACTTC.

This clone was recorded a few times. Since the CDR3 does not end with the conserved phenylalanine or tryptophan, this likely comes from a read error. The DNA is omitted, as the CDR3 cannot be located on it reliably, and the CDR3 follows TCRdb's listing. The chain joins TRBV29-1 to TRBJ1-2; the D call of TRBD1 is as the table states it, not checked on the DNA. Inclusive of both ends, the CDR3 amounts to 9 amino acids. Germline V gene lookup returns CDR1 SQVTM and CDR2 ANQGSEA. CDR3 residues: CSVDSQGPI.

The chain links TRBV6-5 to TRBJ2-3; TRBD2 aligns across 9 bases. CDR1 is MNHEY, CDR2 SVGAGI, per germline. The CDR3 length is 14 residues. The V gene end was trimmed by 8 bases and the J gene end by 4 bases; junction bases not matched to a gene: 7. CDR3 residues: CASQPAGGPDTQYF. In DNA, the CDR3 is TGTGCCAGCCAACCAGCGGGGGGCCCAGATACGCAGTATTTT.

V usage is TRBV6-1 and J usage is TRBJ1-1; a possible D gene is TRBD1 (5 bases). From germline, CDR1 is MNHNS and CDR2 SASEGT. The CDR3 has 16 amino acids. V gave up 2 bases and J gave up 4 bases, with 17 bases separating them. The CDR3 protein is CASSERSQLGGTEAFF. As DNA, the CDR3 is TGTGCCAGCAGTGAAAGGAGCCAACTCGGGGGCACTGAAGCTTTCTTT.

This rearrangement joins TRBV7-3 to TRBJ2-2; D not resolved. The CDR3 runs 12 residues. Trimming took 5 bases from V and 8 from J, leaving 9 bases between them. The germline V gene has CDR1 SGHTA and CDR2 FQGTGA. The CDR3: CASSLGLGELFF. CDR3 DNA: TGTGCCAGCAGCCTGGGCTTGGGGGAGCTGTTTTTT.

This chain uses TRBV9 with TRBJ2-3, with a tentative D call TRBD2 (5 bases). CDR1 SGDLS and CDR2 YYNGEE come from the germline V gene. This CDR3 is built from 15 residues. V lost 3 bases and J 0 bases, leaving 11 bases between the germline ends. As DNA, the CDR3 is TGTGCCAGCAGCGGTAGCGTTCGTAGCACAGATACGCAGTATTTT. Amino acid sequence: CASSGSVRSTDTQYF.

V gene TRBV28 combines with J gene TRBJ1-2, with TRBD1 matching 7 bases. V gave up 2 bases and J gave up 3 bases; unmatched junction bases: 9. CDR3 length equals 16 residues. From germline, CDR1 is MDHEN and CDR2 SYDVKM. DNA for the CDR3: TGTGCCAGCAGTTTACCTAGCGAGACAGGGCACTATGGCTACACCTTC. Its protein is CASSLPSETGHYGYTF.

The chain uses TRBV27 and TRBJ2-2, with no clear D. There are 13 residues in the CDR3. Germline values: CDR1 MNHEY, CDR2 SMNVEV (reference sequence). V gave up 3 bases and J gave up 5 bases, with 7 bases separating them. CDR3 nucleotide sequence: TGTGCCAGCAGTTTTCTTCGGACCGGGGAGCTGTTTTTT. The encoded protein is CASSFLRTGELFF.

The CDR3 here is CASSQVWGENRGQETQYF. The CDR3 bases are TGCGCCAGCAGCCAAGTTTGGGGCGAAAATAGGGGGCAAGAGACCCAGTACTTC. The chain recombines TRBV4-3 with TRBJ2-5; a possible D gene is TRBD1 (6 bases). Trimming removed 1 base from V and 2 bases from J, with 20 bases in between. This CDR3 spans 18 amino acids. Germline CDR1 reads LGHNA; CDR2 reads YSLEER.

The rearrangement uses TRBV11-2 and TRBJ2-5; maybe TRBD2 (6 bases). The CDR3 sequence is 17 residues long. CDR1 is SGHAT and CDR2 is FQNNGV in the germline V gene. The germline V and J ends were trimmed by 3 bases and 3 bases, with 20 bases remaining between them. CDR3 region: CASSFGWRARVKETQYF. Written as DNA, the CDR3 is TGTGCCAGCAGCTTCGGGTGGAGGGCCCGTGTGAAAGAGACCCAGTACTTC.

The rearrangement uses TRBV19 and TRBJ1-1; D is unresolved. The V gene lost 6 bases and the J gene lost 7 bases, with 12 bases spanning the gap. Germline V lookup: CDR1 LNHDA, CDR2 SQIVND (reference sequence). There are 12 residues in the CDR3. For the CDR3, the DNA is TGTGCCAGTAGCCGCTCGTTTAGTGAAGCTTTCTTT. It encodes CASSRSFSEAFF.

This clone has just a few counts. The chain employs TRBV13 and TRBJ2-7; D unresolved. This CDR3 region has 13 residues. Trimming removed 0 bases at V and 2 bases at J, with 5 bases between. Germline values: CDR1 PRHDT, CDR2 FYEKMQ (reference sequence). CDR3 residues: CASSLGLAYEQYF. The CDR3, as DNA: TGTGCCAGCAGCTTAGGTCTAGCCTACGAGCAGTACTTC. Full variable domain (rest looked up from reference TRBV13 and TRBJ2-7): AAGVIQSPRHLIKEKRETATLKCYPIPRHDTVYWYQQGPGQDPQFLISFYEKMQSDKGSIPDRFSAQQFSDYHSELNMSSLELGDSALYFCASSLGLAYEQYFGPGTRLTVT.

V gene TRBV7-8 combines with J gene TRBJ2-7, with 7 bases fitting TRBD1. V was clipped by 5 bases and J by 10 bases; unmatched bases: 8. Germline loops: CDR1 SGHVS, CDR2 FQNEAQ. The CDR3 covers 12 residues. The CDR3 bases are TGTGCCAGCAGCCCACGACAGGGACCCCAGTACTTC. Translating gives CASSPRQGPQYF.

For the CDR3, the DNA is TGTGCCAGCAGCCTAAGACTAGCGGAAGTTTCCACAGATACGCAGTATTTT. Protein: CASSLRLAEVSTDTQYF. The V and J genes are TRBV21-1 and TRBJ2-3; the DNA was not used to check the table's D call, TRBD2. TRBV21-1 is marked as a pseudogene. The CDR3 runs to 17 residues.

The chain carries TRBV4-1 and TRBJ1-1; D is uncertain. CDR1 is MGHRA and CDR2 is YSYEKL in the germline V gene. V shed 1 base and J shed 7 bases, with 16 bases lying between them. This CDR3 comprises 15 residues. CDR3 DNA: TGCGCCAGCAGCCAAGCAGGAGGAAGGAGGAGTGAAGCTTTCTTT. Protein product: CASSQAGGRRSEAFF.